The clone carrying this T cell receptor beta chain was counted only a few times. Its antigen remains unknown. These data originate in a study of CD8 T cells in ankylosing spondylitis. Overall study findings and caveats: Within ankylosing spondylitis blood, a TCR beta motif made up of eight or nine highly homologous variants appeared to be characteristic.

TCRdb processed the 5' RACE reads anew with MiXCR; each CDR3 protein has one entry. The sample lists about 840,000 distinct CDR3 sequences, about 10% seen once, with 0.51% in the top ten. The CDR3 is 13 residues long. Deletions cut 4 bases from V and 8 bases from J, with 14 bases between. CDR1 and CDR2 (germline): DFQATT, SNEGSKA (reference sequence). This receptor was obtained from a male donor with ankylosing spondylitis. Sequencing input: blood, either unsorted or a sorted T cell fraction (not recorded which). V and J are TRBV20-1 and TRBJ1-4; TRBD1 is a possible D gene (5 bases). The CDR3 nucleotides are TGCAGTGCTATAGGGGTAACTAGGGAAAAACTGTTTTTT. It encodes CSAIGVTREKLFF.